The next 14 T cell receptor beta chains were all read from a single sample in a study of T cells after yellow fever vaccination. One entry per CDR3 protein, called by TCRdb with MiXCR from the 5' RACE reads. Here the sample spans 250,000 or so distinct CDR3 sequences, roughly 7.2% being singletons. The source was CD4+ T cells sorted from PBMCs, collected 15 days after the yellow fever booster vaccination. The source is a man younger than 45 who received the YFV17D yellow fever vaccine.

This clonotype was seen repeatedly, ten times or more. The chain recombines TRBV6-5 with TRBJ1-4; TRBD1 is a possible D gene (6 bases). CDR3 size: 15 residues. CDR1 is MNHEY and CDR2 is SVGAGI in the germline V gene. The V end was cut by 2 bases, the J end by 6 bases, with 13 bases between. The CDR3 reads CASSYTGARDEKLFF. The CDR3 nucleotides read TGTGCCAGCAGTTACACGGGGGCGCGGGATGAAAAACTGTTTTTT.

The chain uses TRBV5-1 and TRBJ1-1; the D is unclear. With 0 bases removed from V and 3 bases from J, the gap between germline ends came to 6 bases. In germline, CDR1 is SGHRS, CDR2 YFSETQ. The CDR3 length is 13 residues. In nucleotides, the CDR3 is TGCGCCAGCAGCTTGGTAGAGTACACTGAAGCTTTCTTT. It encodes CASSLVEYTEAFF.

This clonotype has ten or more counts. The rearrangement uses TRBV20-1 and TRBJ1-2, with 8 positions matching TRBD1. The CDR3 is 13 residues long. The germline gives CDR1 DFQATT, CDR2 SNEGSKA (reference sequence). Losses at the gene ends were 3 bases for V and 7 bases for J; bases not matched to a gene: 7. DNA of the CDR3: TGCAGTGCTAGGAGCAGGGGGCAAGGTGGCTACACCTTC. This sequence encodes CSARSRGQGGYTF.

This sequence joins TRBV6-2 or TRBV6-3 and TRBJ2-5; no clear D. The germline V and J ends were trimmed by 4 bases and 6 bases, with 9 bases remaining between them. CDR3 length: 12 amino acids. Germline lookup yields CDR1 MNHEY and CDR2 SVGEGT. The CDR3 bases are TGTGCCAGCAGTTCGGTAGGCCAGACCCAGTACTTC. Protein: CASSSVGQTQYF.

This clonotype was found a few times. Sequence at one end of the junction differs from germline and may be a read error. The chain recombines TRBV7-2 with TRBJ2-1, with D perhaps matching TRBD1 or TRBD2 (5 bases each). Germline assignment: CDR1 SGHTA and CDR2 FQGNSA. The CDR3 consists of 14 residues. CDR3 region: CASSSGPSHNEQFF. DNA of the CDR3: TGTGCCAGCAGCTCGGGACCCTCCCACAATGAGCAGTTCTTC.

This clonotype was observed a few times. The chain is built from TRBV15 and TRBJ1-1; D possibly corresponds to TRBD1 (5 bases). CDR1 is LNHNV, CDR2 YYDKDF, per germline (reference sequence). Trimming stripped 0 bases from V and 4 bases from J, with 12 bases between. The CDR3 totals 15 residues. The CDR3 protein is CATSREYSGPTEAFF. For the CDR3, the DNA is TGTGCCACCAGCAGAGAGTACTCGGGGCCCACTGAAGCTTTCTTT.

Many counts were recorded for this clonotype. J is TRBJ1-1 and V is TRBV29-1; 8 positions agree with TRBD1. Germline values: CDR1 SQVTM, CDR2 ANQGSEA. With V trimmed by 7 bases and J by 5 bases, 12 bases remained unmatched. The CDR3 loop spans 14 amino acids. The CDR3 reads CSAMTGAKRTEAFF. The DNA of the CDR3 is TGCAGCGCCATGACAGGGGCTAAGAGGACTGAAGCTTTCTTT.

Only a few counts were recorded for this clonotype. V is TRBV30 and J is TRBJ1-4, with D possibly being TRBD1 (5 bases). CDR1 is GTSNPN, CDR2 SVGIG, per germline (reference sequence). Trimming stripped 5 bases from V and 5 bases from J, with 18 bases between. The CDR3 is 15 amino acids. Written as DNA, the CDR3 is TGTGCCTGGTCCCGCGGGGGACCGATCAATGAAAAACTGTTTTTT. Protein product: CAWSRGGPINEKLFF.

In its sample, this clonotype was seen a few times. This chain joins TRBV24-1 and TRBJ1-5; D remains ambiguous. Trimming took 6 bases from V and 0 from J, leaving 20 bases between them. Germline values: CDR1 KGHDR, CDR2 SFDVKD. The CDR3 runs to 18 residues. CDR3 amino acids: CATSRAVLPLYSNQPQHF. For the CDR3, the DNA is TGTGCCACCAGTAGGGCAGTACTTCCCCTTTATAGCAATCAGCCCCAGCATTTT.

The chain links TRBV5-1 to TRBJ2-1; 10 bases agree with TRBD2. This CDR3 has 17 amino acids. Per the germline V gene, CDR1 is SGHRS and CDR2 is YFSETQ. V was clipped by 3 bases and J by 6 bases; unmatched bases: 12. Here the CDR3 reads CASSWGGTSDWGNEQFF. In nucleotides, the CDR3 is TGCGCCAGCAGCTGGGGGGGGACTAGCGATTGGGGCAATGAGCAGTTCTTC.

This clonotype turned up a few times. The V call is TRBV20-1, the J call TRBJ2-7; 13 bases fit TRBD2. J was trimmed by 6 bases and V by 4 bases; bases with no gene match: 6. The CDR3 runs 14 residues. Germline CDR1 DFQATT, CDR2 SNEGSKA (reference sequence). The CDR3 DNA follows: TGCAGTGCTATTGGGACTAGCGGGGCCTTCGAGCAGTACTTC. Residues: CSAIGTSGAFEQYF.

The chain has TRBV2 and TRBJ2-7; TRBD2 aligns across 10 bases. Germline loops: CDR1 SNHLY, CDR2 FYNNEI. The CDR3 sequence is 15 residues long. V trimming: 6 bases; J trimming: 7 bases; junction bases outside the gene matches: 12. As DNA, the CDR3 is TGTGCCAGCAGCCGAAGCGGGAGGGGTTCCGGAGAGCAGTACTTC. It is translated as CASSRSGRGSGEQYF.

This clonotype was counted many times. J is TRBJ2-7 and V is TRBV12-3 or TRBV12-4, with 8 positions matching TRBD1. Trimming took 5 bases from V and 2 from J; bases not matched to a gene: 5. This CDR3 region has 14 residues. Written as DNA, the CDR3 is TGTGCCAGCAGTATGGACAGGGTCGCCTACGAGCAGTACTTC. Translated, it gives CASSMDRVAYEQYF.

This clonotype was observed many times. This chain joins TRBV7-2 and TRBJ2-3; 9 bases are a match to TRBD2. The V and J ends lost 1 base and 4 bases, in that order; junction bases with no gene match: 9. Germline V gives CDR1 SGHTA, CDR2 FQGNSA. CDR3 size: 17 residues. CDR3 in amino acids: CASSLVLAGPGADTQYF. CDR3 bases: TGTGCCAGCAGCTTAGTCCTAGCGGGACCGGGGGCAGATACGCAGTATTTT.